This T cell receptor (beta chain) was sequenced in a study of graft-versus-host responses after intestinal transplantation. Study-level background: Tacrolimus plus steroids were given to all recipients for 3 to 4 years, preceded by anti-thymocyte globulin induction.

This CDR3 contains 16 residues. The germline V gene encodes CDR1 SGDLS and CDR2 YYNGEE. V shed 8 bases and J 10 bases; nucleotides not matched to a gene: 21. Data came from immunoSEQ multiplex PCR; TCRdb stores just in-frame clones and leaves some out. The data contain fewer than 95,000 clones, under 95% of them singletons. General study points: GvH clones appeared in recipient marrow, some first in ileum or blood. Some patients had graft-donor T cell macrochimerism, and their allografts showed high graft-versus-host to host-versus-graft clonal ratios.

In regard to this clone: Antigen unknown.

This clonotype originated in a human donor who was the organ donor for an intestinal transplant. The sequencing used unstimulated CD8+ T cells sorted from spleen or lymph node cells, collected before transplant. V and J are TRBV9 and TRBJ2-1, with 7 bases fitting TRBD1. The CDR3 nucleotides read TGTGCCAGTGCCGAACAGGGGAATGATCCACCTAACGAGCAGTTCTTC. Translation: CASAEQGNDPPNEQFF.